This passage covers 16 T cell receptor beta chains from one sample sequenced in a study of blood T cell repertoires in COVID-19. Method: immunoSEQ multiplex PCR; TCRdb's copy keeps in-frame clones and lacks some. The data show about 98,000 clones, around 90% seen once. The specimen sequenced was peripheral blood. Every receptor here comes from a man aged 50 or older with active or convalescent COVID-19.

The genes are TRBV5-6 and TRBJ2-1, with a tentative D call TRBD2 (5 bases). CDR3 length equals 16 residues. Germline V lookup: CDR1 SGHDT, CDR2 YYEEEE. Trimming took 4 bases from V and 0 from J, leaving 14 bases between them. CDR3 amino acids: CASSPRGVSSYNEQFF. Written as DNA, the CDR3 is TGTGCCAGCAGCCCCCGGGGTGTGAGCTCCTACAATGAGCAGTTCTTC.

The chain employs TRBV19 and TRBJ2-7; the match to TRBD1 covers 7 bases. The CDR3 contains 15 residues. Germline V gene sequence: CDR1 LNHDA, CDR2 SQIVND (reference sequence). The V gene end was trimmed by 5 bases and the J gene end by 0 bases; junction bases not matched to a gene: 7. The CDR3 DNA follows: TGTGCCAGTAGTTCCGGGACAGAAAGCTCCTACGAGCAGTACTTC. Its protein is CASSSGTESSYEQYF. Combining the CDR3 with reference TRBV19 and TRBJ2-7 gives the whole variable domain DGGITQSPKYLFRKEGQNVTLSCEQNLNHDAMYWYRQDPGQGLRLIYYSQIVNDFQKGDIAEGYSVSREKKESFPLTVTSAQKNPTAFYLCASSSGTESSYEQYFGPGTRLTVT.

This rearrangement joins TRBV6-5 to TRBJ1-5; the D gene is possibly TRBD1 (5 bases). V was shortened by 4 bases and J by 12 bases, with 13 bases between the two germline ends. The CDR3 consists of 12 residues. The germline CDR1 and CDR2 sequences are MNHEY and SVGAGI. In nucleotides, the CDR3 is TGTGCCAGCAGTTCACCGGGGGAGCTCCAGCATTTT. This encodes CASSSPGELQHF.

The V and J genes are TRBV7-2 and TRBJ1-4; D perhaps matches TRBD1 (6 bases). Germline V lookup: CDR1 SGHTA, CDR2 FQGNSA. CDR3 size: 14 residues. Trimming took off 6 bases at V and 8 bases at J, with 16 bases between the two ends. The CDR3 bases are TGTGCCAGCAGTACACAGGGCAGTCGAGAAAAACTGTTTTTT. Translation gives CASSTQGSREKLFF.

J is TRBJ1-1 and V is TRBV7-9, with D perhaps matching TRBD1 (5 bases). Looked up from germline, CDR1 is SEHNR and CDR2 is FQNEAQ (reference sequence). This CDR3 is built from 14 residues. Trimming removed 1 base from V and 7 bases from J, with 13 bases in between. CDR3: CASSLGAGIGEAFF. The CDR3 DNA sequence: TGTGCCAGCAGCTTAGGAGCAGGGATCGGTGAAGCTTTCTTT.

The genes are TRBV2 and TRBJ2-7; no reliable D call. CDR3 size: 11 residues. Between the trimmed V and J ends, which lost 8 bases and 3 bases, there was a span of 8 bases. Germline CDR1 is SNHLY and CDR2 is FYNNEI. The CDR3 loop reads CASAYIYEQYV. The CDR3 bases are TGTGCCAGCGCATACATCTACGAGCAGTACGTC.

The genes are TRBV7-2 and TRBJ2-5; a possible D gene is TRBD2 (5 bases). Germline CDR1 and CDR2: SGHTA and FQGNSA. Trimming removed 5 bases from V and 5 bases from J, with 18 bases in between. The CDR3 totals 15 residues. CDR3 amino acids: CASSLMTLVGETQYF. Written as DNA, the CDR3 is TGTGCCAGCAGCCTAATGACACTAGTGGGGGAGACCCAGTACTTC.

The chain joins TRBV24-1 to TRBJ2-1; TRBD1 agrees at 12 bases. The CDR3 contains 15 residues. The germline V gene encodes CDR1 KGHDR and CDR2 SFDVKD. J was trimmed by 7 bases and V by 4 bases; bases with no gene match: 4. CDR3 nucleotides: TGTGCCACCAGTGACCCGGGACAGGGGGCTAATGAGCAGTTCTTC. Its protein is CATSDPGQGANEQFF.

The V call is TRBV29-1, the J call TRBJ2-7; unclear D gene. The CDR3 totals 13 residues. CDR1 is SQVTM and CDR2 is ANQGSEA in the germline V gene. Trimming took 4 bases from V and 0 from J, leaving 10 bases between them. The CDR3: CSVAGASSYEQYF. CDR3 DNA sequence: TGCAGCGTTGCCGGAGCAAGCTCCTACGAGCAGTACTTC.

The chain recombines TRBV7-2 with TRBJ2-5, with 7 positions matching TRBD1. This CDR3 has 14 amino acids. Trimming cost V 4 bases and J 5 bases; bases outside gene matches: 7. Per germline, CDR1 SGHTA and CDR2 FQGNSA. The CDR3 loop reads CASSSPTGVETQYF. CDR3 DNA: TGTGCCAGCAGCTCCCCTACAGGGGTGGAGACCCAGTACTTC.

This clone was found once. The chain uses TRBV7-9 and TRBJ1-1, with 8 nucleotides matching TRBD1. The trim removed 5 bases at V and 10 bases at J, leaving 9 bases unmatched. The CDR3 is made up of 13 amino acids. The germline V gene has CDR1 SEHNR and CDR2 FQNEAQ (reference sequence). CDR3 in DNA: TGTGCCAGCAGCCACCGACAGGGGTTGGGAGCTTTCTTT. This encodes CASSHRQGLGAFF.

V and J are TRBV5-1 and TRBJ1-1, with 10 bases fitting TRBD1. Germline V gene lookup returns CDR1 SGHRS and CDR2 YFSETQ. V lost 3 bases and J lost 1; bases outside the gene matches: 6. CDR3 size: 16 residues. In nucleotides, the CDR3 is TGCGCCAGCAGCTCCGGGACAGGGGCTAAGAACACTGAAGCTTTCTTT. As protein: CASSSGTGAKNTEAFF.

The chain recombines TRBV30 with TRBJ1-3, with a weak D call TRBD1 (5 bases). This CDR3 is built from 17 residues. Per germline, CDR1 GTSNPN and CDR2 SVGIG (reference sequence). Deletions cut 4 bases from V and 0 bases from J, with 19 bases between. The CDR3 sequence: CAWTQGAGLSSGNTIYF. DNA of the CDR3: TGTGCCTGGACCCAAGGGGCAGGGCTCAGCTCTGGAAACACCATATATTTT.

The rearrangement joins TRBV18 to TRBJ2-5; 8 bases are shared with TRBD1. V was pared by 4 bases and J by 2 bases, with 3 bases of the junction left unmatched. The CDR3 runs 14 residues. CDR1 and CDR2 from the germline V gene are KGHSH and LQKENI. The DNA of the CDR3 is TGTGCCAGCTCACTCCAGGGGGCACAAGAGACCCAGTACTTC. This translates into CASSLQGAQETQYF.

The chain combines TRBV12-3 or TRBV12-4 with TRBJ2-7; TRBD2 might be the D (5 bases). This CDR3 spans 13 amino acids. Trimming shortened V by 5 bases and J by 6 bases, and 14 bases separated the two germline ends. The CDR3 region is CASSIGLKREQYV. CDR3 sequence (DNA): TGTGCCAGCAGTATCGGACTGAAACGCGAGCAGTACGTC.

As DNA, the CDR3 is TGTGCCAGTAGTATTTCGACAGTCCAAGAGACCCAGTACTTC. Its translation is CASSISTVQETQYF. The chain employs TRBV19 and TRBJ2-5; D perhaps matches TRBD1 (5 bases). The V end lost 3 bases, the J end lost 1 base, and 9 bases lay between the germline ends. Germline V gene lookup returns CDR1 LNHDA and CDR2 SQIVND (reference sequence). There are 14 residues in the CDR3.